This TCR beta chain was obtained from a study of cytomegalovirus exposure and HLA in healthy donors. Overall study context: The 120 or so validation repertoires were reported in a later analysis to have been generated on the same platform as the roughly 720 first-cohort repertoires.

Findings and limits, study-wide: Most sequenced TCRs were rare (though some public TCRs occurred in many donors). The study listed approximately 170 cytomegalovirus-associated TCR beta chains.

Sequencing was performed with immunoSEQ multiplex PCR; in TCRdb, only in-frame clones are kept and a portion is missing. Found here are about 68,000 clones, over 80% of them singletons; the top ten hold 3.1%. While the first cohort had about 610 subjects, the donors belonged to the separate validation cohort of about 110 subjects. This CDR3 is 15 amino acids long. Trimming left V 5 bases short and J 2 bases short, with 15 bases between. Germline V gene data show CDR1 as SEHNR and CDR2 as FQNEAQ (reference sequence). Remarks on this clone: Its matching antigen is unknown.

The sequencing input was PBMCs. This clonotype originated in a man aged 18 to 29 in good health and CMV-seronegative. The chain employs TRBV7-9 and TRBJ2-5; D call uncertain. In nucleotides, the CDR3 is TGTGCCAGCAGCCAGGCCCTGGCTGAACAAGAGACCCAGTACTTC. It translates to CASSQALAEQETQYF.